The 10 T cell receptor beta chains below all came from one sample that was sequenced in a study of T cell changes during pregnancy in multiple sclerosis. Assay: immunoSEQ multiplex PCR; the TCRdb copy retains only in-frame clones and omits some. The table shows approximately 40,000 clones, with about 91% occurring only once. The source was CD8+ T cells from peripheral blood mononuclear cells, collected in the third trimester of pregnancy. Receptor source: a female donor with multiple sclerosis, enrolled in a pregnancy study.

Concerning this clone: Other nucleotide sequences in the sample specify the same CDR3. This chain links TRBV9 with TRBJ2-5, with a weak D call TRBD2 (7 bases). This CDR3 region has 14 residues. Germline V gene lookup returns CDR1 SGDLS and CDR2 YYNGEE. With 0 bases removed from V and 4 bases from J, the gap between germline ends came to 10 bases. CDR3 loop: CASSVGGGRETQYF. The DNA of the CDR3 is TGTGCCAGCAGCGTAGGCGGGGGCAGAGAGACCCAGTACTTC.

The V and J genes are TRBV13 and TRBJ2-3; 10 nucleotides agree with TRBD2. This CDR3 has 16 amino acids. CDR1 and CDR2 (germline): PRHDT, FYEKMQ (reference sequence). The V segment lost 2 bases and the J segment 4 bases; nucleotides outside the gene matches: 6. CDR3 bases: TGTGCCAGCAGCTTAAGGCTAGCGGGAGTATCAGATACGCAGTATTTT. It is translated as CASSLRLAGVSDTQYF.

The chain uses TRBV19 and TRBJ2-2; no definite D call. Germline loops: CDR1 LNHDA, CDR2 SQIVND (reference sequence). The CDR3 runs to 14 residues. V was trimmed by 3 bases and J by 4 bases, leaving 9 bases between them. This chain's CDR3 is CASSIVSGTGELFF. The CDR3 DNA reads TGTGCCAGTAGTATCGTCTCGGGCACCGGGGAGCTGTTTTTT.

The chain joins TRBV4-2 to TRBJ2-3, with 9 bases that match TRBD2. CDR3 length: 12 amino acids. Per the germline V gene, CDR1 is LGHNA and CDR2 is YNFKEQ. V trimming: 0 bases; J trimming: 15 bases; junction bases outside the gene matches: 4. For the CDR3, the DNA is TGTGCCAGCAGCCAAGAGATGACTAGCGGTTATTTT. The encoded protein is CASSQEMTSGYF.

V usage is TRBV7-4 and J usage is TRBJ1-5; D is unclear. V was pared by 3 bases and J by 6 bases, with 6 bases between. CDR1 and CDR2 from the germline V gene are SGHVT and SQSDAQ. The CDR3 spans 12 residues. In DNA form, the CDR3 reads TGTGCCAGCAGCTTTCTACGTCAGCCCCAGCATTTT. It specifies CASSFLRQPQHF.

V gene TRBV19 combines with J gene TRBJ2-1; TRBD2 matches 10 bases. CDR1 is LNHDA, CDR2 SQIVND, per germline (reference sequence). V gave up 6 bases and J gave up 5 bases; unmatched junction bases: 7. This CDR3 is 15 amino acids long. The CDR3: CASSLAGVGHNEQFF. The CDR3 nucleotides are TGTGCCAGTAGCCTAGCGGGAGTTGGACACAATGAGCAGTTCTTC.

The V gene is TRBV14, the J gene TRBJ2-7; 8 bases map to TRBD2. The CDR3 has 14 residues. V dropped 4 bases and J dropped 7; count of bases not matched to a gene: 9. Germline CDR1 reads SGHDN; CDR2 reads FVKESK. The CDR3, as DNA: TGTGCCAGCAGCCTCACCGGGAGGGCGTCGGAGCAGTACTTC. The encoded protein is CASSLTGRASEQYF.

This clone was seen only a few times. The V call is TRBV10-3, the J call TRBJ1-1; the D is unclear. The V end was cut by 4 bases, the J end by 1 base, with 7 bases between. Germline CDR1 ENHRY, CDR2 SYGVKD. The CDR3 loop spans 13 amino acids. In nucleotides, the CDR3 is TGTGCCATCAGTGCGTACGGGAACACTGAAGCTTTCTTT. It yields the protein CAISAYGNTEAFF.

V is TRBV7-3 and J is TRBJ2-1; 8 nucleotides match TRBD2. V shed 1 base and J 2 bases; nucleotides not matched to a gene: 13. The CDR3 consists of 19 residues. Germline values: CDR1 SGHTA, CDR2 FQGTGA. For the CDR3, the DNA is TGTGCCAGCAGCTTAAGCGGGGGGAGCGCACCACCCACCTACAATGAGCAGTTCTTC. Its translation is CASSLSGGSAPPTYNEQFF. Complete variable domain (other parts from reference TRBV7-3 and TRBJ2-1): GAGVSQTPSNKVTEKGKYVELRCDPISGHTALYWYRQSLGQGPEFLIYFQGTGAADDSGLPNDRFFAVRPEGSVSTLKIQRTERGDSAVYLCASSLSGGSAPPTYNEQFFGPGTRLTVL.

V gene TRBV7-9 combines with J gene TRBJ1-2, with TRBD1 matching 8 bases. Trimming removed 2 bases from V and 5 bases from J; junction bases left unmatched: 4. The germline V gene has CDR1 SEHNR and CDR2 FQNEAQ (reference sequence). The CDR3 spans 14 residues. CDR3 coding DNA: TGTGCCAGCAGCTTAAGACAGGGGTTGTATGGCTACACCTTC. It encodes CASSLRQGLYGYTF.